This record looks at one TCR beta chain sequence and its context. The target antigen is unknown. This sample was taken from a study of T cell responses to AZD1222 COVID-19 vaccine. About the study: Both about-4-week and about-12-week second-dose recipients were combined. General study findings and limits: Donor demographics were predominantly white British with a female majority; clonal diversity may be underestimated. In the spike-specific TCR repertoire, nearly half reportedly target unmutated variant regions. Across the whole spike, CD4 TCRs peaked at regions 160-218 and 743-854.

Data came from immunoSEQ multiplex PCR; TCRdb stores just in-frame clones and leaves some out. Of around 52,000 clones listed, 70% to 90% are singletons. CDR3 length: 15 amino acids. The V gene's germline CDR1 is SNHLY and CDR2 FYNNEI. Trimming took off 5 bases at V and 5 bases at J, with 18 bases between the two ends. The receptor comes from an adult in good health. The specimen comprised peripheral blood, sampled on day 0 of AZD1222 vaccination. The chain employs TRBV2 and TRBJ1-1; D may be TRBD1 (6 bases). In DNA, the CDR3 is TGTGCCAGCAGTCTCGGGGCAGGGGTGGTGACTGAAGCTTTCTTT. It yields the protein CASSLGAGVVTEAFF.